The 23 T cell receptor beta chains below were found in one sample sequenced in a study of T-cell memory formation after mild COVID-19. TCRdb ran MiXCR on the 5' RACE reads and lists one entry per CDR3 protein. The sample consists of approximately 300,000 distinct CDR3 sequences, approximately 16% of them appearing once. The source material was PBMCs or a T cell subset sorted from them (not recorded which). The origin of the receptors is a man between 18 and 35 years old who had mild COVID-19 (a few samples of this study predate the infection). Cell type and time point are not known.

V usage is TRBV7-8 and J usage is TRBJ2-3; 10 bases match TRBD2. J gave up 7 bases and V 1 base, and 8 bases lay outside the gene matches. The CDR3 spans 16 residues. The germline V gene has CDR1 SGHVS and CDR2 FQNEAQ. The CDR3 DNA is TGTGCCAGCAGCTTAGTGGGTACTAGCGGGGCAAATACGCAGTATTTT. It yields the protein CASSLVGTSGANTQYF.

The chain joins TRBV5-1 to TRBJ1-6; TRBD1 might be the D (6 bases). The germline V gene has CDR1 SGHRS and CDR2 YFSETQ. There are 14 residues in the CDR3. Trimming left V 6 bases short and J 8 bases short, with 15 bases between. The CDR3 DNA reads TGCGCCAGCACTACAATAGGGGGGGATTCACCCCTCCACTTT. Its protein is CASTTIGGDSPLHF.

This clonotype turned up a few times. This rearrangement joins TRBV9 to TRBJ2-3; 9 positions agree with TRBD2. V shed 1 base, J shed 6 bases, and the junction held 9 bases outside the gene matches. CDR3 size: 16 residues. Germline V CDR1 and CDR2: SGDLS, YYNGEE. The CDR3 is CASSVLLAGSGDTQYF. CDR3 DNA: TGTGCCAGCAGCGTACTTCTAGCGGGGTCCGGGGATACGCAGTATTTT.

This clonotype was recorded once. V and J are TRBV7-2 and TRBJ1-2; weak D call: TRBD1 (6 bases). V gave up 2 bases and J gave up 7 bases, with 14 bases separating them. The CDR3 sequence is 14 residues long. Germline loops: CDR1 SGHTA, CDR2 FQGNSA. This CDR3 reads CASSLFGGAGGYTF. The CDR3 DNA reads TGTGCCAGCAGCTTATTTGGGGGGGCAGGTGGCTACACCTTC.

This rearrangement joins TRBV18 to TRBJ1-1; TRBD1 matches 8 bases. This CDR3 is 15 amino acids long. V trimming: 6 bases; J trimming: 0 bases; junction bases outside the gene matches: 6. Germline CDR1 and CDR2: KGHSH and LQKENI. The CDR3 region has the DNA TGTGCCAGCTCCCCGACAGGGGCCATGAACACTGAAGCTTTCTTT. This translates into CASSPTGAMNTEAFF.

V is TRBV7-9 and J is TRBJ1-4, with a tentative D call TRBD1 (5 bases). Germline V lookup: CDR1 SEHNR, CDR2 FQNEAQ (reference sequence). There are 15 residues in the CDR3. V was clipped by 5 bases and J by 8 bases, with 18 bases between them. CDR3 amino acids: CASSGRGPAREKLFF. CDR3 nucleotide sequence: TGTGCCAGCAGCGGAAGGGGTCCCGCACGGGAAAAACTGTTTTTT.

This clonotype showed up just a few times. This rearrangement joins TRBV7-2 to TRBJ1-5; 8 bases line up with TRBD1. The germline V gene encodes CDR1 SGHTA and CDR2 FQGNSA. V was clipped by 3 bases and J by 6 bases; unmatched bases: 7. The CDR3 is 15 residues long. This CDR3 is CASSFGQGIVQPQHF. The CDR3 DNA reads TGTGCCAGCAGCTTCGGACAGGGCATTGTTCAGCCCCAGCATTTT.

The J gene is TRBJ2-7, the V gene TRBV6-2 or TRBV6-3; TRBD1 agrees at 10 bases. Per germline, CDR1 MNHEY and CDR2 SVGEGT. The CDR3 has 15 residues. Germline trimming cut 0 bases from V and 5 bases from J; bases unmatched to any gene: 4. Written as DNA, the CDR3 is TGTGCCAGCAGTTACTCGAGACAGGGGGCTCACGAGCAGTACTTC. As protein: CASSYSRQGAHEQYF.

This clonotype has more than one count but fewer than ten. The J gene is TRBJ2-4, the V gene TRBV7-3, with 8 nucleotides matching TRBD2. V lost 2 bases, J lost 6 bases, and 6 bases stayed unmatched. Germline V CDR1 and CDR2: SGHTA, FQGTGA. The CDR3 runs 15 residues. The CDR3 is CASSLGSGGLNIQYF. The CDR3 bases are TGTGCCAGCAGCTTAGGGTCGGGGGGGCTAAACATTCAGTACTTC.

This clonotype was detected many times. This CDR3 reads CASSDRRYTQYF. CDR3 bases: TGTGCCAGCAGCGATCGGAGGTATACGCAGTATTTT. This chain uses TRBV5-6 with TRBJ2-3, with a possible D match to TRBD2 (5 bases). The V end lost 4 bases, the J end lost 7 bases, and 10 bases lay between the germline ends. The germline gives CDR1 SGHDT, CDR2 YYEEEE. The CDR3 has 12 amino acids.

This clonotype appeared a few times. J is TRBJ2-2 and V is TRBV12-3 or TRBV12-4; D not resolved. Trimming cost V 10 bases and J 8 bases, with 11 bases left between them. The CDR3 runs to 11 residues. For the CDR3, the DNA is TGTGCCATATCTCTTGGGGGGGAGCTGTTTTTT. As protein: CAISLGGELFF.

The table lists this clonotype with a few counts. The DNA for the CDR3 is TGCGCCAGCAGTTGGACCCGTTTAGGCTACGAGCAGTACTTC. This sequence encodes CASSWTRLGYEQYF. The chain couples TRBV10-2 to TRBJ2-7, with D hard to call. The V gene lost 5 bases and the J gene lost 3 bases, with 14 bases spanning the gap. CDR1 is WSHSY, CDR2 SAAADI, per germline. There are 14 residues in the CDR3.

This clonotype has a count of ten or more. The chain carries TRBV7-2 and TRBJ2-7; D is unclear. V lost 4 bases and J 3 bases, leaving 13 bases between the germline ends. Germline V gene sequence: CDR1 SGHTA, CDR2 FQGNSA. CDR3 length: 14 residues. CDR3 coding DNA: TGTGCCAGCAGCTCCTCTGTGGGTTTCTACGAGCAGTACTTC. Its translation: CASSSSVGFYEQYF.

V gene TRBV20-1 combines with J gene TRBJ2-1, with D hard to call. V was cut by 7 bases and J by 10 bases, with 17 bases left in between. The CDR3 loop spans 12 amino acids. Germline CDR1 and CDR2: DFQATT and SNEGSKA (reference sequence). The CDR3 DNA reads TGCAGTGGTAACCCCAGTTTGGACGAGCAGTTCTTC. Translation: CSGNPSLDEQFF.

This rearrangement joins TRBV28 to TRBJ1-2; tentative D call: TRBD1 (5 bases). Germline V gene sequence: CDR1 MDHEN, CDR2 SYDVKM. V lost 10 bases, J lost 1 base, and 13 bases lay in between. The CDR3 covers 13 residues. The CDR3 loop reads CATTEGSNYGYTF. The CDR3 bases are TGTGCCACCACGGAGGGGAGTAACTATGGCTACACCTTC.

The genes are TRBV12-3 or TRBV12-4 and TRBJ2-3; tentatively, D is TRBD2 (6 bases). The CDR3 has 14 amino acids. With 3 bases removed from V and 4 bases from J, the gap between germline ends came to 11 bases. CDR3 sequence reads: CASSFAGSPDTQYF. CDR3 nucleotide sequence: TGTGCCAGCAGTTTCGCGGGGTCCCCAGATACGCAGTATTTT.

At least ten counts were recorded for this clonotype. The V gene is TRBV5-5, the J gene TRBJ2-3; D ambiguous. V dropped 7 bases and J dropped 4 bases, with 16 bases sitting between them. The CDR3 runs to 14 residues. The germline V gene encodes CDR1 SGHKS and CDR2 YYEKEE (reference sequence). CDR3 DNA sequence: TGTGCCAGCCTACGCAGCATAGAGGCAGATACGCAGTATTTT. As protein: CASLRSIEADTQYF.

This clonotype showed up just a few times. The J gene is TRBJ1-5, the V gene TRBV12-3 or TRBV12-4; no clear D gene. The CDR3 totals 14 residues. Trimming left V 7 bases short and J 2 bases short, with 12 bases between. CDR3 region: CASTLSLGNQPQHF. The CDR3 DNA follows: TGTGCCAGCACTCTGTCTTTGGGCAATCAGCCCCAGCATTTT.

This clonotype was observed a few times. This chain joins TRBV5-6 and TRBJ2-1; D is unresolved. Germline CDR1 and CDR2: SGHDT and YYEEEE. Trimming removed 2 bases at V and 3 bases at J, with 15 bases between. The length of the CDR3 is 16 residues. The CDR3 coding sequence is TGTGCCAGCAGCTTCGACACCAGAACGGGCTACAATGAGCAGTTCTTC. Its translation: CASSFDTRTGYNEQFF.

This clonotype was counted a few times. This chain connects TRBV6-2 or TRBV6-3 to TRBJ2-5, with D uncertain. The CDR3 length is 14 residues. V dropped 3 bases and J dropped 7 bases, with 15 bases sitting between them. Germline V gene sequence: CDR1 MNHEY, CDR2 SVGEGT. In DNA form, the CDR3 reads TGTGCCAGCAGTTATAAGAACCGGACCGGGACCCAGTACTTC. It encodes CASSYKNRTGTQYF.

The rearrangement uses TRBV4-2 and TRBJ2-5; 8 nucleotides align to TRBD2. Germline-derived CDR1 and CDR2 are LGHNA and YNFKEQ. The CDR3 is 14 amino acids. Trimming took 8 bases from V and 1 from J; bases not matched to a gene: 6. The CDR3 nucleotides are TGTGCCAGCGCCCGGGGGGGGAGCCAAGAGACCCAGTACTTC. Translating it yields CASARGGSQETQYF.

This clonotype was seen only a few times. This rearrangement joins TRBV7-2 to TRBJ2-7, with D perhaps TRBD1 (6 bases). V lost 8 bases to trimming and J lost 4 bases, with 18 bases between them. CDR3 length equals 14 residues. The germline CDR1 and CDR2 sequences are SGHTA and FQGNSA. CDR3 loop: CASSIGTQQYEQYF. The DNA for the CDR3 is TGTGCCAGCTCCATCGGGACACAACAATACGAGCAGTACTTC. The whole variable domain, remainder taken from reference TRBV7-2 and TRBJ2-7, is GAGVSQSPSNKVTEKGKDVELRCDPISGHTALYWYRQSLGQGLEFLIYFQGNSAPDKSGLPSDRFSAERTGGSVSTLTIQRTQQEDSAVYLCASSIGTQQYEQYFGPGTRLTVT.

The V call is TRBV20-1, the J call TRBJ2-5; 8 bases map to TRBD2. Looked up from germline, CDR1 is DFQATT and CDR2 is SNEGSKA (reference sequence). The J segment lost 3 bases and the V segment lost 3 bases, leaving 6 bases of the junction unmatched. CDR3 size: 14 residues. CDR3 in DNA: TGCAGTGCTAGGGGAACTAGCGGTGAAGAGACCCAGTACTTC. This codes for CSARGTSGEETQYF.